This T cell receptor (beta chain) derives from a study of early T cells in non-severe SARS-CoV-2 infection. Study in general: The sequenced material was bulk RNA from unsorted whole blood, and its chains were unpaired.

The protocol attached unique molecular identifiers to individual cDNA molecules. Using its own MiXCR run on the 5' RACE reads, TCRdb lists one record per CDR3 protein. The table lists about 29,000 distinct CDR3 sequences, about 5.7% of them singletons. This clonotype was seen many times. V gave up 0 bases and J gave up 4 bases, with 12 bases separating them. CDR3 length: 14 amino acids. Germline-derived CDR1 and CDR2 are SQVTM and ANQGSEA. J is TRBJ1-2 and V is TRBV29-1; D is ambiguous. The clonotype was recovered from an adult who was a healthcare worker with PCR-confirmed SARS-CoV-2 infection or an uninfected control (not recorded which). The sample comprised whole blood. In nucleotides, the CDR3 is TGCAGCGTTGAAGAACAGTCTTATATCTATGGCTACACCTTC. It translates to CSVEEQSYIYGYTF.